One sample yielded the 31 T cell receptor beta chains listed below, sequenced in a study of T cells in Graves' hyperthyroidism and ophthalmopathy. Amplification of TCR beta CDR3 regions used RNA as the template. With the HTBI primer set, the TCR CDR3 went through a first round of RT-PCR. Each CDR3 protein gets one entry after TCRdb re-called the multiplex PCR reads with MiXCR. The sample consists of over 700,000 distinct CDR3 sequences, around 38% of them appearing once. Sequencing was done on a sample of blood. The origin of the receptors is a man aged 18-30 years with Graves' hyperthyroidism.

In its sample, this clonotype was seen a few times. For the CDR3, the DNA is TGTGCCAGCAGCGTAGGAGTGGGGGGCTTGAATGGCTACACCTTC. Translated: CASSVGVGGLNGYTF. This chain connects TRBV9 to TRBJ1-2; tentative D call: TRBD1 (6 bases). Trimming pared 0 bases from V and 6 bases from J, leaving 15 bases between. Germline assignment: CDR1 SGDLS and CDR2 YYNGEE. The CDR3 covers 15 residues.

In this sample, this clonotype turned up many times. The V gene is TRBV20-1, the J gene TRBJ1-4; no clear D gene. The CDR3 sequence is 12 residues long. V was shortened by 0 bases and J by 8 bases, with 7 bases between the two germline ends. The germline V gene encodes CDR1 DFQATT and CDR2 SNEGSKA (reference sequence). The CDR3 loop reads CSARDSEEKLFF. For the CDR3, the DNA is TGCAGTGCTAGAGATAGTGAGGAAAAACTGTTTTTT.

The chain employs TRBV2 and TRBJ1-5, with 7 bases matching TRBD1. This CDR3 has 12 amino acids. V trimming: 6 bases; J trimming: 11 bases; junction bases outside the gene matches: 7. Germline CDR1 SNHLY, CDR2 FYNNEI. The CDR3 DNA reads as TGTGCCAGCAGGCAGGGGGTGGAGACCCAGCATTTT. Its translation is CASRQGVETQHF.

This clonotype was picked up many times. V usage is TRBV12-3 or TRBV12-4 and J usage is TRBJ2-7; 9 nucleotides align to TRBD2. V trimming: 5 bases; J trimming: 0 bases; junction bases outside the gene matches: 5. The CDR3 length is 15 residues. The CDR3 bases are TGTGCCAGCAGTCCCAGCGGGAGGCACTCCTACGAGCAGTACTTC. Translation: CASSPSGRHSYEQYF.

V usage is TRBV7-9 and J usage is TRBJ2-7, with D maybe TRBD1 (5 bases). There are 12 residues in the CDR3. Per germline, CDR1 SEHNR and CDR2 FQNEAQ (reference sequence). The ends were cut back, 11 bases at V and 1 base at J, with 12 bases in the middle. CDR3 DNA: TGTGCCTGCGGTAGACAGTCCTACGAGCAGTACTTC. Translation: CACGRQSYEQYF.

Comments on this clonotype: A much larger clone is a single base away; this may be a read error. The V gene is TRBV19, the J gene TRBJ2-7; TRBD1 aligns across 7 bases. Germline CDR1 is LNHDA and CDR2 is SQIVND (reference sequence). The CDR3 consists of 13 residues. The CDR3, as DNA: TGTACCAGTAGACAGGGTGGCTCCTACGAGCAGTACTTC. Translation gives CTSRQGGSYEQYF.

This clonotype was found many times. At one boundary the junction diverges from the germline segment, which might be a read error. This sequence joins TRBV7-7 and TRBJ2-5, with D uncertain. This CDR3 is 13 amino acids long. Germline lookup yields CDR1 SSHAT and CDR2 FNYEAQ (reference sequence). The CDR3 region has the DNA TGTGCTAGCAGCCCTACGGGCCTACAGACCCAGTACTTC. Translation: CASSPTGLQTQYF.

This clonotype was found many times. The gene calls are TRBV7-9 and TRBJ1-6; no reliable D call. V lost 2 bases and J 8 bases, leaving 10 bases between the germline ends. The CDR3 is made up of 14 amino acids. The germline V gene has CDR1 SEHNR and CDR2 FQNEAQ (reference sequence). The CDR3 loop is CASSLTGRHSPLHF. In DNA, the CDR3 is TGTGCCAGCAGCTTAACGGGGAGGCATTCACCCCTCCACTTT.

This clonotype was seen repeatedly, ten times or more. This sequence joins TRBV20-1 and TRBJ1-1; 9 positions match TRBD1. CDR3 length: 13 residues. The ends lost 6 bases at V and 5 bases at J; junction bases unmatched: 7. Per the germline V gene, CDR1 is DFQATT and CDR2 is SNEGSKA (reference sequence). The chain's CDR3 is CSAEDRGGTEAFF. CDR3 in DNA: TGCAGTGCAGAGGACAGGGGAGGTACTGAAGCTTTCTTT.

This chain connects TRBV5-1 to TRBJ1-1; D is unclear. This CDR3 has 14 residues. Germline V gene sequence: CDR1 SGHRS, CDR2 YFSETQ. Trimming removed 0 bases from V and 4 bases from J, with 10 bases in between. DNA of the CDR3: TGCGCCAGCAGCTTGGGTTTCGTGGGCACTGAAGCTTTCTTT. It specifies CASSLGFVGTEAFF.

This clonotype showed up many times. The chain uses TRBV13 and TRBJ1-2, with D perhaps TRBD1 (5 bases). The CDR3 is 15 residues long. Germline loops: CDR1 PRHDT, CDR2 FYEKMQ (reference sequence). The ends were cut back, 0 bases at V and 2 bases at J, with 10 bases in the middle. This CDR3 reads CASSLGFGGNYGYTF. As DNA, the CDR3 is TGTGCCAGCAGCTTAGGCTTCGGGGGGAACTATGGCTACACCTTC.

This clonotype was counted between two and nine times. The V call is TRBV6-5, the J call TRBJ1-5; D unclear. This CDR3 spans 13 amino acids. V was trimmed by 3 bases and J by 6 bases, leaving 9 bases between them. Germline CDR1 reads MNHEY; CDR2 reads SVGAGI. Here the CDR3 DNA reads TGTGCCAGCAGTTATCTGAAGGGTCAGCCCCAGCATTTT. Its translation is CASSYLKGQPQHF.

The sample holds one count of this clonotype. The chain has TRBV10-2 and TRBJ2-7, with D perhaps TRBD1 or TRBD2 (5 bases each). The V and J ends lost 4 bases and 3 bases respectively, with 13 bases between them. CDR1 WSHSY and CDR2 SAAADI come from the germline V gene. This CDR3 is built from 14 residues. This CDR3 reads CASSAGPPLYEQYF. In nucleotides, the CDR3 is TGCGCCAGCAGTGCGGGACCACCACTCTACGAGCAGTACTTC.

The chain joins TRBV2 to TRBJ2-7, with 14 bases that match TRBD2. CDR1 and CDR2 from the germline V gene are SNHLY and FYNNEI. This CDR3 region has 14 residues. V lost 5 bases and J lost 9; bases outside the gene matches: 6. The CDR3: CASSPGLAGEAQYF. CDR3 nucleotide sequence: TGTGCCAGCAGTCCGGGACTAGCGGGGGAGGCGCAGTACTTC.

The V call is TRBV6-5, the J call TRBJ2-7; D is unresolved. V gave up 0 bases and J gave up 1 base, with 7 bases separating them. The CDR3 totals 14 residues. Germline CDR1 is MNHEY and CDR2 is SVGAGI. CDR3 in amino acids: CASSYSTVSYEQYF. The DNA for the CDR3 is TGTGCCAGCAGTTACTCGACGGTATCCTACGAGCAGTACTTC.

This clonotype was found a few times. V and J are TRBV20-1 and TRBJ1-1; D ambiguous. Trimming removed 6 bases at V and 5 bases at J, with 16 bases between. Germline V gene sequence: CDR1 DFQATT, CDR2 SNEGSKA (reference sequence). The CDR3 is 13 amino acids. The CDR3 here is CSAVTTSRTEAFF. The DNA of the CDR3 is TGCAGTGCCGTTACTACCTCGCGTACTGAAGCTTTCTTT.

The chain carries TRBV11-2 and TRBJ2-7; 7 bases line up with TRBD1. The germline CDR1 and CDR2 sequences are SGHAT and FQNNGV. The CDR3 runs to 14 residues. V dropped 3 bases and J dropped 2; count of bases not matched to a gene: 4. DNA of the CDR3: TGTGCCAGCAGCTTGACAGGGATTGCCTACGAGCAGTACTTC. Encoded protein: CASSLTGIAYEQYF.

This clonotype occurred many times. The chain employs TRBV20-1 and TRBJ1-1, with TRBD1 identical over 7 bases. Germline V gene sequence: CDR1 DFQATT, CDR2 SNEGSKA (reference sequence). V lost 4 bases, J lost 7 bases, and 3 bases stayed unmatched. This CDR3 has 11 amino acids. The CDR3 sequence: CSANRGNEAFF. In DNA form, the CDR3 reads TGCAGTGCTAACAGGGGTAATGAAGCTTTCTTT.

The sample holds many counts of this clonotype. The gene calls are TRBV25-1 and TRBJ2-7; 8 bases agree with TRBD1. The CDR3 covers 12 residues. After removal of 6 bases from V and 13 bases from J, the junction contained 11 bases not matched to a gene. Germline assignment: CDR1 MGHDK and CDR2 SYGVNS. The CDR3 loop reads CASSHRRDRSYF. The CDR3 region has the DNA TGTGCCAGCAGCCACCGTCGGGACAGGTCCTACTTC.

This clonotype was counted between two and nine times. The chain couples TRBV20-1 to TRBJ2-7, with 8 bases identical to TRBD2. With 0 bases clipped from V and 6 bases from J, the junction kept 13 bases outside the gene matches. This CDR3 is built from 16 residues. CDR1 and CDR2 (germline): DFQATT, SNEGSKA (reference sequence). Here the CDR3 reads CSARDLAGGYVGEQYF. The CDR3 DNA reads TGCAGTGCTAGAGATCTGGCGGGGGGCTACGTCGGCGAGCAGTACTTC.

This clonotype turned up a few times. The chain uses TRBV7-3 and TRBJ2-5, with 8 nucleotides matching TRBD2. The CDR3 is 15 residues long. CDR1 SGHTA and CDR2 FQGTGA come from the germline V gene. V lost 5 bases to trimming and J lost 4 bases; unmatched junction nucleotides: 9. This CDR3 is CASSLGTSQVETQYF. Here the CDR3 DNA reads TGTGCCAGCAGCCTCGGGACTAGTCAGGTAGAGACCCAGTACTTC.

This clonotype was seen many times. This chain connects TRBV7-2 to TRBJ1-1, with 7 bases matching TRBD1. Per the germline V gene, CDR1 is SGHTA and CDR2 is FQGNSA. The V gene end was trimmed by 5 bases and the J gene end by 4 bases; junction bases not matched to a gene: 7. The CDR3 runs to 14 residues. Here the CDR3 DNA reads TGTGCCAGCAGCGGAAGAGGGGGCGGCACTGAAGCTTTCTTT. This encodes CASSGRGGGTEAFF.

The chain links TRBV19 to TRBJ2-5, with D unresolved. The CDR3 spans 13 residues. V was trimmed by 4 bases and J by 5 bases, leaving 11 bases between them. Germline CDR1 and CDR2: LNHDA and SQIVND (reference sequence). For the CDR3, the DNA is TGTGCCAGTAGTAAACTGGCGCGCGAGACCCAGTACTTC. Encoded protein: CASSKLARETQYF.

The rearrangement joins TRBV11-3 to TRBJ2-5, with 8 nucleotides matching TRBD1. This CDR3 comprises 15 residues. V dropped 6 bases and J dropped 3; count of bases not matched to a gene: 9. Germline CDR1 and CDR2: SGHNT and YENEEA. CDR3 DNA: TGTGCCAGCAGTCCGGGTAGGACAGGGAAAGAGACCCAGTACTTC. This encodes CASSPGRTGKETQYF.

This clonotype occurred a few times. The chain uses TRBV2 and TRBJ1-4; the D gene is possibly TRBD1 (5 bases). CDR3 size: 17 residues. Germline CDR1 SNHLY, CDR2 FYNNEI. The V and J ends lost 6 bases and 3 bases respectively, with 20 bases between them. CDR3 protein: CASSRMTERRANEKLFF. CDR3 DNA sequence: TGTGCCAGCAGCCGTATGACAGAAAGGCGTGCTAATGAAAAACTGTTTTTT.

This clonotype was counted between two and nine times. The CDR3: CASSHIPGRDGYTF. The CDR3 bases are TGCGCCAGCAGCCATATCCCGGGAAGAGACGGCTACACCTTC. The chain recombines TRBV5-1 with TRBJ1-2; D remains ambiguous. The CDR3 extends over 14 amino acids. The germline V and J ends were trimmed by 4 bases and 8 bases, with 18 bases remaining between them. In germline, CDR1 is SGHRS, CDR2 YFSETQ.

This clonotype was counted ten times or more. The chain couples TRBV9 to TRBJ1-5; tentative D call: TRBD1 (5 bases). CDR1 and CDR2 (germline): SGDLS, YYNGEE. The CDR3 runs to 14 residues. V gave up 0 bases and J gave up 1 base, with 5 bases separating them. The CDR3 is CASSVGDSNQPQHF. The CDR3 bases are TGTGCCAGCAGCGTAGGGGACAGCAATCAGCCCCAGCATTTT.

This clonotype has a handful of counts. This chain connects TRBV6-5 to TRBJ2-6; tentative D call: TRBD1 (5 bases). V gave up 8 bases and J gave up 2 bases, with 10 bases separating them. There are 14 residues in the CDR3. CDR1 and CDR2 from the germline V gene are MNHEY and SVGAGI. DNA for the CDR3: TGTGCCAGCGGACCAGGGCCTGGGGCCAACGTCCTGACTTTC. Its translation: CASGPGPGANVLTF.

Many counts were recorded for this clonotype. CDR3 protein: CSAGPQAGELFF. In nucleotides, the CDR3 is TGCAGCGCCGGACCCCAGGCCGGGGAGCTGTTTTTT. V is TRBV29-1 and J is TRBJ2-2; the D is unclear. The CDR3 totals 12 residues. The V end lost 7 bases, the J end lost 6 bases, and 12 bases lay between the germline ends. Germline lookup yields CDR1 SQVTM and CDR2 ANQGSEA.

Written as DNA, the CDR3 is TGTGCCAGCAGCGGTGACAGGGAATGGCCCGGGGAGCTGTTTTTT. Its protein is CASSGDREWPGELFF. This chain connects TRBV7-9 to TRBJ2-2; TRBD1 aligns across 7 bases. The CDR3 is made up of 15 amino acids. The germline gives CDR1 SEHNR, CDR2 FQNEAQ (reference sequence). Unmatched junction bases numbered 9, after V lost 5 bases and J lost 6 bases.

The chain carries TRBV12-3 or TRBV12-4 and TRBJ2-7, with D maybe TRBD1 (6 bases). The ends were cut back, 4 bases at V and 4 bases at J, with 11 bases in the middle. There are 13 residues in the CDR3. For the CDR3, the DNA is TGTGCCAGCAGTTCAGCCAGGGGTTACGAGCAGTACTTC. Its translation: CASSSARGYEQYF.